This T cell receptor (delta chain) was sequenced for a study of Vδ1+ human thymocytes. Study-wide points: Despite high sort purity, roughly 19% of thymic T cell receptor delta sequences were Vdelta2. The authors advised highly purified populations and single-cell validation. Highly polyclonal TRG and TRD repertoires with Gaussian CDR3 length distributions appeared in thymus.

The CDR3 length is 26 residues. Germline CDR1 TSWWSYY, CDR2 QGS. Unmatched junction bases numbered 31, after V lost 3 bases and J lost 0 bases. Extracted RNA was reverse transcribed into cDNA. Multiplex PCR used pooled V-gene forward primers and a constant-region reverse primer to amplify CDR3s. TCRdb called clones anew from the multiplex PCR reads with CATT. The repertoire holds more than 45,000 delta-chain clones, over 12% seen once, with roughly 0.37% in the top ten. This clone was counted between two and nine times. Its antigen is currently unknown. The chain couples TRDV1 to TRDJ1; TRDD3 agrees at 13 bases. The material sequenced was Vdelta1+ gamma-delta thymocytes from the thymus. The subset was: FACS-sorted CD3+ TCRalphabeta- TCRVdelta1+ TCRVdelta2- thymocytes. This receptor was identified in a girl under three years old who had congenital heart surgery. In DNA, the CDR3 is TGTGCTCTTGGGGATCTCTTTGGGCTACGCGTACTGGGGGATACGCCCGATCATACTCACACCGATAAACTCATCTTT. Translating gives CALGDLFGLRVLGDTPDHTHTDKLIF.